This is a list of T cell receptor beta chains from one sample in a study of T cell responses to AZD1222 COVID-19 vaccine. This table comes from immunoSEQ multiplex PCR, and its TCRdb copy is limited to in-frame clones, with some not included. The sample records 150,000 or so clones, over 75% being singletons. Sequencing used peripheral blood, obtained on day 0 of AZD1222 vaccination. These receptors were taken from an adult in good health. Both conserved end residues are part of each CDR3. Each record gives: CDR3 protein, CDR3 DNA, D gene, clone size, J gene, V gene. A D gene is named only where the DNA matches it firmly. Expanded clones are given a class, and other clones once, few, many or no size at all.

CASSGSRGRRVNQPQHF,TGTGCCAGTAGCGGCTCCAGGGGGCGTAGGGTAAATCAGCCCCAGCATTTT,TRBD1,.,TRBJ1-5,TRBV19
CASSHTNSNSGNTIYF,TGTGCCAGCAGCCATACCAACAGTAACTCTGGAAACACCATATATTTT,.,.,TRBJ1-3,TRBV3-1/TRBV3-2
CASSIRSEGTEAFF,TGTGCCAGTAGTATAAGATCTGAGGGCACTGAAGCTTTCTTT,.,.,TRBJ1-1,TRBV19
CASSSGTGFFLGEAFF,TGTGCCAGCAGTTCCGGGACAGGGTTTTTTCTGGGTGAAGCTTTCTTT,TRBD1,.,TRBJ1-1,TRBV5-4
CASSTGTGTGEQYF,TGTGCCAGTAGTACCGGGACAGGGACGGGCGAGCAGTACTTC,TRBD1,.,TRBJ2-7,TRBV19
CATTPGQGATGELFF,TGTGCCACTACACCGGGACAGGGGGCTACCGGGGAGCTGTTTTTT,TRBD1,.,TRBJ2-2,TRBV25-1
CASSPFDGDTEAFF,TGTGCCAGCTCTCCCTTCGACGGGGACACTGAAGCTTTCTTT,.,few,TRBJ1-1,TRBV18
CASSHEWTDNSPLHF,TGTGCCAGCAGCCACGAGTGGACAGATAATTCACCCCTCCACTTT,.,.,TRBJ1-6,TRBV6-2/TRBV6-3
CASSPDGTGVWEQFF,TGTGCCAGCAGCCCCGATGGGACGGGAGTATGGGAGCAGTTCTTC,.,.,TRBJ2-1,TRBV7-2
CASSQVALGSGGAYNEQFF,TGCGCCAGCAGCCAAGTTGCCCTGGGGAGTGGGGGCGCCTACAATGAGCAGTTCTTC,.,once,TRBJ2-1,TRBV4-3
CASSLAGGAGNTEAFF,TGTGCCAGCAGCTTGGCAGGGGGCGCCGGGAACACTGAAGCTTTCTTT,TRBD1,.,TRBJ1-1,TRBV5-6
CASAIAGRGNQPQHF,TGTGCCTCCGCGATCGCAGGGAGGGGGAATCAGCCCCAGCATTTT,.,.,TRBJ1-5,TRBV6-5
CASSLMGTDTQYF,TGTGCCAGCAGCTTAATGGGCACAGATACGCAGTATTTT,.,.,TRBJ2-3,TRBV7-3
CASSGSIEVHQPQHF,TGTGCCAGCAGCGGGTCCATAGAAGTACATCAGCCCCAGCATTTT,.,.,TRBJ1-5,TRBV7-2
CSVGAGADSPLHF,TGCAGCGTTGGGGCAGGGGCTGATTCACCCCTCCACTTT,.,.,TRBJ1-6,TRBV29-1
CASSERNLEAFF,TGTGCCAGCAGCGAGCGAAACCTTGAAGCTTTCTTT,.,.,TRBJ1-1,TRBV9
CAWTSGQETQYF,TGTGCCTGGACTAGCGGACAAGAGACCCAGTACTTC,TRBD2,.,TRBJ2-5,TRBV30
CASSIAGPPDTIYF,TGTGCCAGTAGTATAGCTGGCCCACCGGACACCATATATTTT,.,.,TRBJ1-3,TRBV19
CASSIEEVSGANVLTF,TGTGCCAGTAGTATAGAAGAAGTCTCTGGGGCCAACGTCCTGACTTTC,.,.,TRBJ2-6,TRBV19
CASSGRTGLISEAFF,TGTGCCAGTAGTGGAAGGACAGGGTTAATTTCTGAAGCTTTCTTT,TRBD1,.,TRBJ1-1,TRBV19
CASSLQGAASYNEQFF,TGTGCCAGCAGCTTACAGGGGGCGGCCTCCTACAATGAGCAGTTCTTC,TRBD1,.,TRBJ2-1,TRBV7-6
CASSAGPPFYEQYF,TGTGCCAGCAGTGCGGGGCCCCCCTTTTACGAGCAGTACTTC,.,.,TRBJ2-7,TRBV6-4
CADGEGNSPLHF,TGTGCCGACGGAGAGGGGAATTCACCCCTCCACTTT,.,.,TRBJ1-6,TRBV12-3/TRBV12-4
CASSPLIGYDTEAFF,TGTGCCAGCAGCCCCCTCATAGGGTACGACACTGAAGCTTTCTTT,.,.,TRBJ1-1,TRBV7-3
CASSYHARGLAFYEQYF,TGTGCCAGCAGTTACCACGCGAGGGGACTAGCGTTTTACGAGCAGTACTTC,TRBD2,.,TRBJ2-7,TRBV28
CASSTGLLNQPQHF,TGTGCCAGCAGTACGGGACTTTTAAATCAGCCCCAGCATTTT,.,.,TRBJ1-5,TRBV27
CASSDSWYGYTF,TGTGCCAGTTCTGACAGTTGGTATGGCTACACCTTC,.,few,TRBJ1-2,TRBV19
CSLGQKRETQYF,TGCAGCCTAGGACAGAAGCGGGAGACCCAGTACTTC,.,.,TRBJ2-5,TRBV29-1
CSVVTSGANNEQFF,TGCAGCGTTGTTACTAGCGGGGCCAACAATGAGCAGTTCTTC,TRBD2,.,TRBJ2-1,TRBV29-1
CASSPGTDEKLFF,TGTGCCAGCTCACCCGGGACAGATGAAAAACTGTTTTTT,TRBD1,.,TRBJ1-4,TRBV18
CASSARGTGDTEAFF,TGCGCCAGCAGCGCCAGGGGGACAGGGGACACTGAAGCTTTCTTT,TRBD1,.,TRBJ1-1,TRBV5-1
CASSLEGRGPDTQYF,TGTGCCAGCAGCTTAGAAGGGAGAGGGCCAGATACGCAGTATTTT,.,.,TRBJ2-3,TRBV11-3
CASSDRANSYNSPLHF,TGTGCCAGCAGTGACAGGGCAAACTCCTATAATTCACCCCTCCACTTT,.,.,TRBJ1-6,TRBV2
CASSLNGQNQPQHF,TGTGCCAGCAGTTTAAATGGGCAGAATCAGCCCCAGCATTTT,.,.,TRBJ1-5,TRBV27
CASSFRPGQGFTEAFF,TGTGCCAGCAGCTTTAGACCGGGACAGGGTTTCACTGAAGCTTTCTTT,TRBD1,.,TRBJ1-1,TRBV7-3
CASGPQGGGADTQYF,TGTGCCAGCGGGCCACAAGGGGGGGGTGCAGATACGCAGTATTTT,.,.,TRBJ2-3,TRBV11-2
CASSLAGTGRWETQYF,TGCGCCAGCAGCTTGGCCGGGACAGGGCGATGGGAGACCCAGTACTTC,TRBD1,.,TRBJ2-5,TRBV5-1
CASSPTSGTYSNQPQHF,TGTGCCAGTAGTCCTACCTCAGGGACTTATAGCAATCAGCCCCAGCATTTT,.,once,TRBJ1-5,TRBV19
CASRKGEGYEQYF,TGTGCCAGCAGGAAAGGCGAGGGCTACGAGCAGTACTTC,.,.,TRBJ2-7,TRBV11-3
CASSPGPEYTEAFF,TGCGCCAGCAGCCCAGGACCTGAATACACTGAAGCTTTCTTT,.,.,TRBJ1-1,TRBV5-1
CASSRRVSFGNQPQHF,TGTGCCAGCAGCCGGAGGGTGAGTTTTGGCAATCAGCCCCAGCATTTT,.,.,TRBJ1-5,TRBV5-6
CASSLDGLVADTQYF,TGTGCCAGCAGCTTGGATGGACTAGTAGCAGATACGCAGTATTTT,TRBD2,.,TRBJ2-3,TRBV5-4
CASSLWKQGKGEKLFF,TGTGCCAGCAGCCTATGGAAACAAGGGAAAGGTGAAAAACTGTTTTTT,.,.,TRBJ1-4,TRBV7-2
CASRSGNSVNQPQHF,TGTGCCAGTAGGTCAGGGAACAGCGTCAATCAGCCCCAGCATTTT,.,few,TRBJ1-5,TRBV19
CATSRGRADSYNSPLHF,TGTGCCACCAGCAGAGGGCGGGCAGACTCCTATAATTCACCCCTCCACTTT,.,.,TRBJ1-6,TRBV15
CVAAPSENEQFF,TGCGTAGCAGCGCCCTCCGAGAATGAGCAGTTCTTC,.,.,TRBJ2-1,TRBV27
CSVAYGEPGTEAFF,TGCAGCGTTGCCTACGGGGAACCTGGCACTGAAGCTTTCTTT,.,.,TRBJ1-1,TRBV29-1
CASSQDLAGGRNEQFF,TGTGCCAGCAGCCAAGATCTAGCGGGGGGTCGCAATGAGCAGTTCTTC,TRBD2,.,TRBJ2-1,TRBV3-1/TRBV3-2
CASRTDVNTEAFF,TGTGCCAGCAGAACAGACGTGAACACTGAAGCTTTCTTT,.,.,TRBJ1-1,TRBV2
CASRFLGGEEAFF,TGTGCCAGTAGATTCTTGGGGGGCGAGGAGGCTTTCTTT,.,.,TRBJ1-1,TRBV19
CASSPGWWGTGGYTF,TGTGCCAGCAGCCCAGGGTGGTGGGGGACCGGTGGCTACACCTTC,.,.,TRBJ1-2,TRBV11-2
CASSSLGRQPQHF,TGTGCCAGCAGTTCTTTAGGTCGCCAGCCCCAGCATTTT,.,.,TRBJ1-5,TRBV25-1
CAWRGRGDQPQHF,TGTGCCTGGAGGGGGAGGGGCGATCAGCCCCAGCATTTT,.,.,TRBJ1-5,TRBV30
CASSHNGQGGYGYTF,TGTGCCAGCAGTCATAATGGACAGGGCGGGTATGGCTACACCTTC,TRBD1,.,TRBJ1-2,TRBV2
CATTSGMYGYTF,TGTGCCACTACGTCGGGGATGTATGGCTACACCTTC,.,.,TRBJ1-2,TRBV28
CASSLLVGAVGNEQFF,TGTGCCAGCAGTTTATTGGTGGGGGCCGTGGGGAATGAGCAGTTCTTC,.,.,TRBJ2-1,TRBV27
CASSLWTSGSDTDTQYF,TGTGCCAGCAGCTTGTGGACTAGCGGGAGTGACACAGATACGCAGTATTTT,TRBD2,.,TRBJ2-3,TRBV7-3
CASSTGGSSYNSPLHF,TGTGCCAGTAGTACAGGGGGGAGCTCCTATAATTCACCCCTCCACTTT,TRBD1,.,TRBJ1-6,TRBV19
CASSRGLAGGTDTQYF,TGCGCCAGCAGCCGCGGACTAGCGGGGGGGACAGATACGCAGTATTTT,TRBD2,.,TRBJ2-3,TRBV4-3